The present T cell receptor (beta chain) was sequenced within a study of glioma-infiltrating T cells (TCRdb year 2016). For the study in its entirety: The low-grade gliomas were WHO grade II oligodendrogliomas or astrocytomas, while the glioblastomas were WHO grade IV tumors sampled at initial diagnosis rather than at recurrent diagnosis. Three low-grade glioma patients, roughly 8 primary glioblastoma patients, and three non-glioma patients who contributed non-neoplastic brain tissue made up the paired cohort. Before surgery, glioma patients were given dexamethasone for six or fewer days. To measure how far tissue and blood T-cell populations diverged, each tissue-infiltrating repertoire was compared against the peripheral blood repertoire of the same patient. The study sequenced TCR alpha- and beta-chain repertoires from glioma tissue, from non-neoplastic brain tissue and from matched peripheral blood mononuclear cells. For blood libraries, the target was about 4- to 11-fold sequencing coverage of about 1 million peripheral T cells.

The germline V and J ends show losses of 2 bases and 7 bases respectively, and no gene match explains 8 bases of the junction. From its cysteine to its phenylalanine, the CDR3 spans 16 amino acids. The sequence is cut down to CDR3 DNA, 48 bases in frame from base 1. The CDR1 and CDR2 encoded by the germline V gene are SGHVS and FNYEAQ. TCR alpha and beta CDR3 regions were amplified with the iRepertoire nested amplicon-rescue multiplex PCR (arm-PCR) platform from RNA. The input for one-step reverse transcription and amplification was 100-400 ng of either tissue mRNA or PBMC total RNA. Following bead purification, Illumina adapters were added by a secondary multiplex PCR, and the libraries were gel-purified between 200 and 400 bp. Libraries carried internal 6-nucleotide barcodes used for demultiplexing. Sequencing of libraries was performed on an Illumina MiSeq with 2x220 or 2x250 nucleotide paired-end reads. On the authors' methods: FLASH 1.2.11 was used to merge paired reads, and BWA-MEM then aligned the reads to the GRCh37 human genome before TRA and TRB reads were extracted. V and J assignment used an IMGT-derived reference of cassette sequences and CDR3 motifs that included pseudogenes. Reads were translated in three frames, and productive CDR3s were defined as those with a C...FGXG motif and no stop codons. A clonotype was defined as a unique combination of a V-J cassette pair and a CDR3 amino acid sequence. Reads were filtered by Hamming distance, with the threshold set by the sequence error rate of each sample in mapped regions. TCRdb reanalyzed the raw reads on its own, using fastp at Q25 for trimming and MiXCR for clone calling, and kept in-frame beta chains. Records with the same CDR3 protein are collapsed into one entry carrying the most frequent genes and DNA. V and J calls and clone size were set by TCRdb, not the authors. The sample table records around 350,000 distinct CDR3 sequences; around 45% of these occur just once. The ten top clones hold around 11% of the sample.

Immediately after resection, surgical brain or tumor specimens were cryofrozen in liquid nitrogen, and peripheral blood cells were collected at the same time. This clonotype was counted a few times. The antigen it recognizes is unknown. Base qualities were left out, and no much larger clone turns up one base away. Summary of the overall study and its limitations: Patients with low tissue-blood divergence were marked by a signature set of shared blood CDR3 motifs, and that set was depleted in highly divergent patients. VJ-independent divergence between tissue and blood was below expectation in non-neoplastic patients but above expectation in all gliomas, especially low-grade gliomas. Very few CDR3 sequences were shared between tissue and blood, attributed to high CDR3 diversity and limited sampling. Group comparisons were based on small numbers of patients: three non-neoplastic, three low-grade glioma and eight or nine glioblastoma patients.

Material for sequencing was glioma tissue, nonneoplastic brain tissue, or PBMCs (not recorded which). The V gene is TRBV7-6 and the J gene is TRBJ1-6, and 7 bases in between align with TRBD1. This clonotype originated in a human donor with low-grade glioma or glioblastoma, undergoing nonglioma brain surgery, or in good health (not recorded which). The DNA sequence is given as TGTGCCAGCAGCTTACGCGACAGGGAAGTCAATTCACCCCTCCACTTT. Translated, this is CASSLRDREVNSPLHF.